One and the same sample provided the 32 T cell receptor beta chains below, sequenced in a study of blood T cell repertoires in COVID-19. Clones were sequenced by immunoSEQ multiplex PCR, and TCRdb holds only the in-frame ones, with some missing. The sample has over 350,000 clones, more than 75% seen once; the top ten hold more than 0.85%. Sequencing was carried out using PBMCs or T cells enriched from blood (not recorded which). The receptors shown here come from a woman in her twenties or thirties with acute COVID-19.

This chain joins TRBV5-1 and TRBJ2-3; 7 bases match TRBD2. The germline gives CDR1 SGHRS, CDR2 YFSETQ. The CDR3 extends over 16 amino acids. Losses at the gene ends were 0 bases for V and 0 bases for J; bases not matched to a gene: 4. CDR3 bases: TGCGCCAGCAGCTTGGGAATGCGGGGGAGCACAGATACGCAGTATTTT. It codes for CASSLGMRGSTDTQYF.

The genes are TRBV10-2 and TRBJ1-1; D remains unclear. Trimming took 7 bases from V and 4 from J, leaving 13 bases between them. Germline CDR1 reads WSHSY; CDR2 reads SAAADI. The CDR3 is made up of 13 amino acids. The CDR3 nucleotides read TGCGCCAGCAAAAACTACGGAGGCACTGAAGCTTTCTTT. Its translation is CASKNYGGTEAFF.

The chain combines TRBV4-1 with TRBJ1-5; possibly TRBD1 for D (5 bases). The germline CDR1 and CDR2 sequences are MGHRA and YSYEKL. The CDR3 length is 13 residues. V gave up 8 bases and J gave up 7 bases, with 15 bases separating them. The CDR3, as DNA: TGCGCCAGCGCGGGGGGGGAAGGGCAGCCCCAGCATTTT. Translated, it gives CASAGGEGQPQHF.

The chain couples TRBV19 to TRBJ1-4; the D gene is possibly TRBD1 (5 bases). CDR3 length equals 14 residues. Germline values: CDR1 LNHDA, CDR2 SQIVND (reference sequence). V was trimmed by 1 base and J by 6 bases, leaving 9 bases between them. The CDR3 DNA reads TGTGCCAGTAGTATAGGTGCAGGGTATGAAAAACTGTTTTTT. Translating it yields CASSIGAGYEKLFF.

The chain has TRBV30 and TRBJ2-7; 7 nucleotides align to TRBD1. Germline lookup yields CDR1 GTSNPN and CDR2 SVGIG (reference sequence). J lost 6 bases, V lost 5 bases, and 10 bases had no gene match. The CDR3 length is 13 residues. For the CDR3, the DNA is TGTGCCTGGGAGGTAGGGGGCTTCGGCGAGCAGTACTTC. Its protein product is CAWEVGGFGEQYF.

As regards this clone: The identical CDR3 is also encoded by other nucleotide sequences in the sample. The V call is TRBV5-1, the J call TRBJ1-4; no definite D call. V was cut by 0 bases and J by 5 bases, with 11 bases left in between. Germline CDR1 reads SGHRS; CDR2 reads YFSETQ. The CDR3 runs 15 residues. Here the CDR3 reads CASSLVGGSNEKLFF. Written as DNA, the CDR3 is TGCGCCAGCAGCTTGGTAGGCGGCTCGAATGAAAAACTGTTTTTT.

The genes are TRBV4-1 and TRBJ2-7; 10 bases are shared with TRBD1. Per germline, CDR1 MGHRA and CDR2 YSYEKL. V lost 4 bases and J lost 7; bases outside the gene matches: 13. The CDR3 consists of 16 residues. The CDR3 DNA follows: TGCGCCAGCAGCCGATCTCCGGGACAGGGGCTGGAAGAGCAGTACTTC. It is translated as CASSRSPGQGLEEQYF.

Details on this clone: This CDR3 is also generated by other DNA sequences in the sample. The rearrangement uses TRBV10-3 and TRBJ2-1; no clear D gene. The V gene's germline CDR1 is ENHRY and CDR2 SYGVKD. The ends were cut back, 0 bases at V and 0 bases at J, with 9 bases in the middle. The CDR3 spans 16 residues. Here the CDR3 reads CAISESGGSSYNEQFF. The CDR3 DNA is TGTGCCATCAGTGAGTCTGGCGGTAGCTCCTACAATGAGCAGTTCTTC.

Remarks on this clone: Additional DNA sequences in this sample encode the identical CDR3. The gene calls are TRBV9 and TRBJ2-1, with D hard to call. This CDR3 region has 13 residues. Per germline, CDR1 SGDLS and CDR2 YYNGEE. V lost 0 bases to trimming and J lost 6 bases, with 7 bases between them. CDR3 loop: CASSVVSGNEQFF. The DNA for the CDR3 is TGTGCCAGCAGCGTAGTTTCAGGCAATGAGCAGTTCTTC.

This chain connects TRBV14 to TRBJ2-2; 7 positions match TRBD2. CDR3 length: 16 residues. Germline trimming cut 5 bases from V and 5 bases from J; bases unmatched to any gene: 11. Germline CDR1 and CDR2: SGHDN and FVKESK. CDR3 nucleotide sequence: TGTGCCAGCAGCGGACTCAGCGGGGCCTTTACCGGGGAGCTGTTTTTT. Its protein is CASSGLSGAFTGELFF. The full variable domain, rest sourced from reference TRBV14 and TRBJ2-2, is EAGVTQFPSHSVIEKGQTVTLRCDPISGHDNLYWYRRVMGKEIKFLLHFVKESKQDESGMPNNRFLAERTGGTYSTLKVQPAELEDSGVYFCASSGLSGAFTGELFFGEGSRLTVL.

The chain carries TRBV12-5 and TRBJ2-3; D may be TRBD1 (6 bases). Trimming removed 6 bases from V and 0 bases from J, with 13 bases in between. Germline values: CDR1 LGHNT, CDR2 FRNRAP. The CDR3 totals 15 residues. The CDR3 reads CASGPGQTSTDTQYF. CDR3 bases: TGTGCTAGTGGCCCCGGACAGACTAGCACAGATACGCAGTATTTT.

V and J are TRBV20-1 and TRBJ1-5; TRBD1 aligns across 9 bases. Germline trimming cut 3 bases from V and 1 base from J; bases unmatched to any gene: 10. Germline CDR1 and CDR2: DFQATT and SNEGSKA (reference sequence). The CDR3 spans 17 residues. For the CDR3, the DNA is TGCAGTGCTAGTGACAGAGGAGGGACAGGGAGCAATCAGCCCCAGCATTTT. This sequence encodes CSASDRGGTGSNQPQHF.

J is TRBJ1-1 and V is TRBV5-8, with TRBD1 identical over 9 bases. Looked up from germline, CDR1 is SGHTS and CDR2 is YDEGEE. CDR3 size: 15 residues. The V gene end was trimmed by 6 bases and the J gene end by 7 bases; junction bases not matched to a gene: 13. The CDR3 bases are TGTGCCAGCACCCTTGGGGACAGGGTAAGAGGTGAAGCTTTCTTT. Protein: CASTLGDRVRGEAFF.

In its sample, this clone was seen once. The chain couples TRBV7-2 to TRBJ1-5, with unresolved D. This CDR3 has 14 amino acids. Trimming pared 1 base from V and 5 bases from J, leaving 9 bases between. Germline CDR1 SGHTA, CDR2 FQGNSA. The CDR3 protein is CASSLVFRDQPQHF. The CDR3 bases are TGTGCCAGCAGCTTAGTGTTCCGTGATCAGCCCCAGCATTTT.

This chain uses TRBV19 with TRBJ1-3; D remains ambiguous. CDR3 size: 17 residues. Germline assignment: CDR1 LNHDA and CDR2 SQIVND (reference sequence). V lost 1 base to trimming and J lost 0 bases, with 13 bases between them. For the CDR3, the DNA is TGTGCCAGTAGTATAGCTGGAGAACTTAGCTCTGGAAACACCATATATTTT. This translates into CASSIAGELSSGNTIYF.

This clone was seen only once. The chain is built from TRBV29-1 and TRBJ2-7; possible D gene TRBD1, 6 bases. The CDR3 runs 15 residues. Germline loops: CDR1 SQVTM, CDR2 ANQGSEA. Trimming stripped 7 bases from V and 3 bases from J, with 22 bases between. As DNA, the CDR3 is TGCAGCGGCAAAAAAACCGGGACATTTATCTACGAGCAGTACTTC. It codes for CSGKKTGTFIYEQYF.

The chain recombines TRBV5-1 with TRBJ2-1, with no clear D. The V end was cut by 3 bases, the J end by 0 bases, with 13 bases between. Germline lookup yields CDR1 SGHRS and CDR2 YFSETQ. The CDR3 runs to 16 residues. Here the CDR3 DNA reads TGCGCCAGCAGCTACGAGCTTTCTAGCTCCTACAATGAGCAGTTCTTC. Protein sequence: CASSYELSSSYNEQFF.

Written as DNA, the CDR3 is TGCGCCAGCAGCCAAGCCCGGGACAGGGGGATTGGGTCGAACACTGAAGCTTTCTTT. It encodes CASSQARDRGIGSNTEAFF. The V gene is TRBV4-1, the J gene TRBJ1-1, with TRBD1 matching over 11 bases. From germline, CDR1 is MGHRA and CDR2 YSYEKL. CDR3 length equals 19 residues. J was trimmed by 1 base and V by 1 base; bases with no gene match: 11.

CDR3 in DNA: TGCAGCGTTGAGCAGGGCTCCGGGGAGCTGTTTTTT. Protein sequence: CSVEQGSGELFF. V and J are TRBV29-1 and TRBJ2-2; a possible D gene is TRBD1 (5 bases). The CDR3 loop spans 12 amino acids. With 3 bases removed from V and 6 bases from J, the gap between germline ends came to 8 bases. Germline CDR1 is SQVTM and CDR2 is ANQGSEA.

This chain connects TRBV29-1 to TRBJ2-3; 7 bases align to TRBD1. The V gene's germline CDR1 is SQVTM and CDR2 ANQGSEA. The CDR3 consists of 15 residues. The V segment lost 1 base and the J segment 3 bases; nucleotides outside the gene matches: 7. The CDR3 DNA follows: TGCAGCGTTGAAGTCCCCGGGACAGAAACAGATACGCAGTATTTT. Its protein product is CSVEVPGTETDTQYF.

V and J are TRBV10-2 and TRBJ1-1; D is ambiguous. V shed 4 bases and J shed 2 bases, with 8 bases lying between them. Germline loops: CDR1 WSHSY, CDR2 SAAADI. The CDR3 length is 13 residues. The CDR3 sequence is CASSVAENTEAFF. The DNA for the CDR3 is TGCGCCAGCAGTGTAGCGGAAAACACTGAAGCTTTCTTT.

The genes are TRBV2 and TRBJ2-7; D possibly corresponds to TRBD1 (6 bases). Per germline, CDR1 SNHLY and CDR2 FYNNEI. The germline V and J ends were trimmed by 8 bases and 5 bases, with 16 bases remaining between them. The CDR3 has 13 amino acids. The CDR3 sequence is CASDTGSFHEQYF. In nucleotides, the CDR3 is TGTGCCAGCGATACAGGGTCTTTCCACGAGCAGTACTTC.

The chain couples TRBV2 to TRBJ1-5, with 9 bases lining up with TRBD1. This CDR3 is 15 amino acids long. V gave up 10 bases and J gave up 0 bases; unmatched junction bases: 7. Germline-derived CDR1 and CDR2 are SNHLY and FYNNEI. The CDR3 DNA sequence: TGTGCCACACAGGGGGCTGAGGATAGCAATCAGCCCCAGCATTTT. This sequence encodes CATQGAEDSNQPQHF.

The V gene is TRBV7-8, the J gene TRBJ2-3; 8 bases agree with TRBD2. Trimming cost V 4 bases and J 4 bases; bases outside gene matches: 13. The CDR3 is 17 residues long. Germline-derived CDR1 and CDR2 are SGHVS and FQNEAQ. The CDR3 DNA sequence: TGTGCCAGCAGCTCCCCCGCGGGACTAGTCCCGGCAGATACGCAGTATTTT. Translated, it gives CASSSPAGLVPADTQYF.

The chain is built from TRBV7-2 and TRBJ1-5; D unresolved. The V gene lost 5 bases and the J gene lost 3 bases, with 11 bases spanning the gap. Germline V gene data show CDR1 as SGHTA and CDR2 as FQGNSA. The CDR3 loop spans 14 amino acids. Written as DNA, the CDR3 is TGTGCCAGCAGCCTTATAGCCTCCAATCAGCCCCAGCATTTT. Its translation is CASSLIASNQPQHF.

The gene calls are TRBV5-1 and TRBJ2-3; TRBD2 agrees at 13 bases. Trimming cost V 0 bases and J 4 bases; bases outside gene matches: 2. Germline CDR1 SGHRS, CDR2 YFSETQ. CDR3 length: 16 residues. The CDR3 sequence is CASSLGTSGGPDTQYF. The DNA of the CDR3 is TGCGCCAGCAGCTTGGGGACTAGCGGGGGCCCAGATACGCAGTATTTT.

This chain connects TRBV7-9 to TRBJ1-4, with 7 bases that match TRBD1. This CDR3 contains 15 residues. CDR1 is SEHNR, CDR2 FQNEAQ, per germline (reference sequence). The ends lost 5 bases at V and 3 bases at J; junction bases unmatched: 6. The CDR3 sequence: CASSPQGGSNEKLFF. The CDR3, as DNA: TGTGCCAGCAGCCCCCAGGGGGGCTCTAATGAAAAACTGTTTTTT.

This clone was detected only a few times. This chain uses TRBV5-1 with TRBJ1-2; 9 bases align to TRBD1. The J segment lost 7 bases and the V segment lost 0 bases, leaving 7 bases of the junction unmatched. CDR3 length: 15 amino acids. Germline V CDR1 and CDR2: SGHRS, YFSETQ. The CDR3 nucleotides read TGCGCCAGCAGCTTGGCCGGGGACAGGGCAGGTGGCTACACCTTC. Translation gives CASSLAGDRAGGYTF.

The rearrangement uses TRBV20-1 and TRBJ1-2, with D unclear. V lost 3 bases, J lost 6 bases, and 11 bases lay in between. Germline-derived CDR1 and CDR2 are DFQATT and SNEGSKA (reference sequence). CDR3 length equals 12 residues. This CDR3 is CSASRQVDGYTF. CDR3 nucleotides: TGCAGTGCTAGTAGGCAGGTAGATGGCTACACCTTC.

The V call is TRBV6-6, the J call TRBJ1-1, with D maybe TRBD1 (5 bases). The CDR3 is 14 amino acids. V was cut by 5 bases and J by 1 base, with 11 bases left in between. Germline assignment: CDR1 MNHNY and CDR2 SVGAGI (reference sequence). The CDR3 is CASSTPGGNTEAFF. DNA of the CDR3: TGTGCCAGCAGTACCCCGGGGGGGAACACTGAAGCTTTCTTT.

This clone has just one count. The chain links TRBV7-8 to TRBJ1-6; D ambiguous. The CDR3 totals 17 residues. V was clipped by 1 base and J by 0 bases, with 10 bases between them. CDR1 SGHVS and CDR2 FQNEAQ come from the germline V gene. This chain's CDR3 is CASSLERGDSYNSPLHF. In DNA form, the CDR3 reads TGTGCCAGCAGCTTAGAGCGAGGAGACTCCTATAATTCACCCCTCCACTTT.

The chain uses TRBV24-1 and TRBJ1-5, with 7 bases lining up with TRBD1. The CDR3 totals 19 residues. With 7 bases clipped from V and 0 bases from J, the junction kept 17 bases outside the gene matches. CDR1 and CDR2 from the germline V gene are KGHDR and SFDVKD. The CDR3 loop reads CATRADRDRLPYSNQPQHF. CDR3 nucleotide sequence: TGTGCCACCAGAGCAGACAGGGATCGCCTCCCTTATAGCAATCAGCCCCAGCATTTT.